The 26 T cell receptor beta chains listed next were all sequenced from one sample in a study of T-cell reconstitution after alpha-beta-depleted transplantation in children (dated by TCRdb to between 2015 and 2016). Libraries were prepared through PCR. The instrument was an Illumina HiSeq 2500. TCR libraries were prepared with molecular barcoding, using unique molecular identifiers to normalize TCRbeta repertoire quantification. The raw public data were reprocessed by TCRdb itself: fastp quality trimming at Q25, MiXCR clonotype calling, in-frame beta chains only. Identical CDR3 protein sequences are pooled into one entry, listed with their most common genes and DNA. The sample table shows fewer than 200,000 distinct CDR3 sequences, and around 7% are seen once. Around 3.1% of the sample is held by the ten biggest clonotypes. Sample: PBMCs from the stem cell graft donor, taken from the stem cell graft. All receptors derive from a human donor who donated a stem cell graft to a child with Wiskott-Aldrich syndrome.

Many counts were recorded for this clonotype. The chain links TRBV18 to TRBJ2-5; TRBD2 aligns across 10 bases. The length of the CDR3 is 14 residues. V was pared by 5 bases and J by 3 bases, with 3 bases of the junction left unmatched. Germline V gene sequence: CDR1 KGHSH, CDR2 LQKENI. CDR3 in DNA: TGTGCCAGCTCATCGGGACTAGCGAAAGAGACCCAGTACTTC. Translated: CASSSGLAKETQYF.

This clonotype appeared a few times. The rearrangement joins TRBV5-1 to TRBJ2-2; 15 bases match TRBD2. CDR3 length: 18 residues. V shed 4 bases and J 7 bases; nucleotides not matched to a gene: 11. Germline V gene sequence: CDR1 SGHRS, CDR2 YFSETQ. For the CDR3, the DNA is TGCGCCAGCAGCGTGGAAGGACTAGCGGGAGGGCCGAACGGGGAGCTGTTTTTT. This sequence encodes CASSVEGLAGGPNGELFF. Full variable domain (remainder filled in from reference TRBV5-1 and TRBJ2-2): KAGVTQTPRYLIKTRGQQVTLSCSPISGHRSVSWYQQTPGQGLQFLFEYFSETQRNKGNFPGRFSGRQFSNSRSEMNVSTLELGDSALYLCASSVEGLAGGPNGELFFGEGSRLTVL.

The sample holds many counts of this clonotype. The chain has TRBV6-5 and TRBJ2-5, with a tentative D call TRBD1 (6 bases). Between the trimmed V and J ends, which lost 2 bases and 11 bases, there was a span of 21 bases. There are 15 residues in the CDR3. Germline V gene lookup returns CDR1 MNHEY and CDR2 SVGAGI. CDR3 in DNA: TGTGCCAGCAGTTACAAAGACTGGGACGTCCAGGGGCAGTACTTC. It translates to CASSYKDWDVQGQYF.

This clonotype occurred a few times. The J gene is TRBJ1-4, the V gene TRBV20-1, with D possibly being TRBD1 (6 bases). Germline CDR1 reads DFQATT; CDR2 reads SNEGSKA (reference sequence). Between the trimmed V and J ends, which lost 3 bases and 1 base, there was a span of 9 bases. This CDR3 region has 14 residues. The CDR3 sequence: CSARPGETNEKLFF. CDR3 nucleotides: TGCAGTGCTAGGCCAGGGGAAACTAATGAAAAACTGTTTTTT.

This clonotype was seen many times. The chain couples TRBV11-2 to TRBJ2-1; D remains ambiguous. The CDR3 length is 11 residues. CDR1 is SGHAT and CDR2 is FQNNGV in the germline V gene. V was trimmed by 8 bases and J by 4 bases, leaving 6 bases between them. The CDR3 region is CASGSYNEQFF. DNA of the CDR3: TGTGCCAGCGGCTCATACAATGAGCAGTTCTTC.

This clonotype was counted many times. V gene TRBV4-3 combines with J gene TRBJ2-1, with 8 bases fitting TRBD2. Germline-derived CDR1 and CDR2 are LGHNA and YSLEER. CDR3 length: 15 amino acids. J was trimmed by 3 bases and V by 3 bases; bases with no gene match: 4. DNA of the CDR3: TGCGCCAGCAGCCAGAGCGGGAGCCGCTACAATGAGCAGTTCTTC. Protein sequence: CASSQSGSRYNEQFF.

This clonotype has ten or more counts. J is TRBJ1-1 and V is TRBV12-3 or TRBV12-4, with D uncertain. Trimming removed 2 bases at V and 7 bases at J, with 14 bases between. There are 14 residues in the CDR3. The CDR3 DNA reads TGTGCCAGCAGTTTATTTCGGGGTCTGCGTGAAGCTTTCTTT. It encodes CASSLFRGLREAFF.

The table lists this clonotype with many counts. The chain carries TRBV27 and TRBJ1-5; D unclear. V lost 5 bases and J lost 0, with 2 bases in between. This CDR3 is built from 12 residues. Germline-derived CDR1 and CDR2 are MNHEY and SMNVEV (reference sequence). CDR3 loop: CASSPSNQPQHF. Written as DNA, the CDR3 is TGTGCCAGCAGTCCTAGCAATCAGCCCCAGCATTTT.

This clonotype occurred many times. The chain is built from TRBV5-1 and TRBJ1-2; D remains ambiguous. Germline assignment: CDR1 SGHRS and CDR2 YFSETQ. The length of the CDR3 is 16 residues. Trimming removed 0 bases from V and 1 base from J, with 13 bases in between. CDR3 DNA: TGCGCCAGCAGCTTGGTGGCAGAAAAGGTTAACTATGGCTACACCTTC. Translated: CASSLVAEKVNYGYTF.

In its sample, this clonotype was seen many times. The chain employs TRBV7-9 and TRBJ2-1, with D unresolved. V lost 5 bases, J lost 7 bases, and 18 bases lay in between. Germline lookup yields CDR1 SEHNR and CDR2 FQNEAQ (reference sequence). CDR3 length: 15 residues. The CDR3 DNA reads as TGTGCCAGCAGCCTTTCCGAATCTACGTGGAATGAGCAGTTCTTC. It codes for CASSLSESTWNEQFF. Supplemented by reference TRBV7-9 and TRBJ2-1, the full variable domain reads DTGVSQNPRHKITKRGQNVTFRCDPISEHNRLYWYRQTLGQGPEFLTYFQNEAQLEKSRLLSDRFSAERPKGSFSTLEIQRTEQGDSAMYLCASSLSESTWNEQFFGPGTRLTVL.

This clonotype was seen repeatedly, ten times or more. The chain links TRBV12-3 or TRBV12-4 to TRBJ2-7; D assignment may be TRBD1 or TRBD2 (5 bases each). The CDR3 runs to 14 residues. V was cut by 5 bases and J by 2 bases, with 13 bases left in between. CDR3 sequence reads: CASSPNGGTYEQYF. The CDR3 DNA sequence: TGTGCCAGCAGTCCCAATGGGGGAACCTACGAGCAGTACTTC.

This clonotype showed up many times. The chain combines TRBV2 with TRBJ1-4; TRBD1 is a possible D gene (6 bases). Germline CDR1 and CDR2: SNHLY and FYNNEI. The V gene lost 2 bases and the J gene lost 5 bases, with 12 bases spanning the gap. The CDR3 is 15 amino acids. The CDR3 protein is CASSELGQPNEKLFF. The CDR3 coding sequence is TGTGCCAGCAGTGAACTCGGACAGCCGAATGAAAAACTGTTTTTT.

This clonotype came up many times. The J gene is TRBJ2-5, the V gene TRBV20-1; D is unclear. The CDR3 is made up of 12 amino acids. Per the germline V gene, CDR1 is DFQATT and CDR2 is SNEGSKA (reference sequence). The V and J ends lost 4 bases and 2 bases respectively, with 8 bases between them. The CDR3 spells CSATFIQETQYF. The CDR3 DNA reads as TGCAGTGCTACCTTCATACAAGAGACCCAGTACTTC.

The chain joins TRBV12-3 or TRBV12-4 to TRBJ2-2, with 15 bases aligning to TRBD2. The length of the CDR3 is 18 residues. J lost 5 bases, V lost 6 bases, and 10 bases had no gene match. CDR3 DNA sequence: TGTGCCAGCAGAGGGGGACTAGCGGGAGGTTCGCGGACCGGGGAGCTGTTTTTT. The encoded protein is CASRGGLAGGSRTGELFF.

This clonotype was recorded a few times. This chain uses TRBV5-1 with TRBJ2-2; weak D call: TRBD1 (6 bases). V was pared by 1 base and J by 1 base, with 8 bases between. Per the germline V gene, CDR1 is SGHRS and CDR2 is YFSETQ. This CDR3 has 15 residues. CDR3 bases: TGCGCCAGCAGCTTGACGACAGGGAACACCGGGGAGCTGTTTTTT. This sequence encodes CASSLTTGNTGELFF. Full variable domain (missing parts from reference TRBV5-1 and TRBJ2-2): KAGVTQTPRYLIKTRGQQVTLSCSPISGHRSVSWYQQTPGQGLQFLFEYFSETQRNKGNFPGRFSGRQFSNSRSEMNVSTLELGDSALYLCASSLTTGNTGELFFGEGSRLTVL.

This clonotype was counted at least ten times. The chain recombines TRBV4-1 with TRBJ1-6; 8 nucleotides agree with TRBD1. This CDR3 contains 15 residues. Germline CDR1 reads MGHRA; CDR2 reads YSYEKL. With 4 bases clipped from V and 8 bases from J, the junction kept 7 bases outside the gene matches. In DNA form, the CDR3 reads TGCGCCAGCAGCCTAAGACAGGGGATGGATTCACCCCTCCACTTT. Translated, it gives CASSLRQGMDSPLHF.

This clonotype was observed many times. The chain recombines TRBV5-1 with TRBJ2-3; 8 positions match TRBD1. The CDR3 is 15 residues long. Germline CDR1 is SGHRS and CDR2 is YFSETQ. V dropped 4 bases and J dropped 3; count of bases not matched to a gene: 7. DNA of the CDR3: TGCGCCAGCAGCACGACAGGGGAGACAACAGATACGCAGTATTTT. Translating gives CASSTTGETTDTQYF.

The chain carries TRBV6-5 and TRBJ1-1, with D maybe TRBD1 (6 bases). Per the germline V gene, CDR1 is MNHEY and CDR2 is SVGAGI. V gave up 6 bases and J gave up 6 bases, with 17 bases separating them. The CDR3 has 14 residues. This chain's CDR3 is CASRTRSGVSEAFF. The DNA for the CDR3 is TGTGCCAGCAGGACTCGATCAGGGGTCTCTGAAGCTTTCTTT.

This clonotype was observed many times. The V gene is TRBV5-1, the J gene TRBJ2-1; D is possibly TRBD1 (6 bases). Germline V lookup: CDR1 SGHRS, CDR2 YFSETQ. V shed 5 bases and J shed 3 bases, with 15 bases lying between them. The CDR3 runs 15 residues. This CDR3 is CASSPDRTNYNEQFF. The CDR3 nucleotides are TGCGCCAGCAGTCCTGACAGGACCAACTACAATGAGCAGTTCTTC.

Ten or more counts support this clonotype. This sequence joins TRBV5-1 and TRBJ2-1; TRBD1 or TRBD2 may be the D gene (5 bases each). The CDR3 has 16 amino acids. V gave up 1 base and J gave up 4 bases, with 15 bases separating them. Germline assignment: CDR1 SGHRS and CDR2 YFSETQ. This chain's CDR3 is CASSLQGQGPYNEQFF. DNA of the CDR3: TGCGCCAGCAGCTTGCAAGGGCAGGGACCGTACAATGAGCAGTTCTTC.

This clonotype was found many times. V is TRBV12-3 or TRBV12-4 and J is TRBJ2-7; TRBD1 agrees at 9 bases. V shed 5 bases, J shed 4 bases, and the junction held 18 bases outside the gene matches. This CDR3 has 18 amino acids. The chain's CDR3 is CASSPPYLTGGDGYEQYF. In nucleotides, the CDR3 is TGTGCCAGCAGTCCCCCTTACTTGACAGGGGGAGATGGGTACGAGCAGTACTTC.

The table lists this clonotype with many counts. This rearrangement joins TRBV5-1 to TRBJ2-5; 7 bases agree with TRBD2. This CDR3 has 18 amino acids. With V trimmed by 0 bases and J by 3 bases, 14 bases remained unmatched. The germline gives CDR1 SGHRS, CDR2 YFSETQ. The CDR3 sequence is CASSLAGVPGLTKETQYF. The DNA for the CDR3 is TGCGCCAGCAGCTTGGCCGGGGTTCCGGGACTAACTAAAGAGACCCAGTACTTC.

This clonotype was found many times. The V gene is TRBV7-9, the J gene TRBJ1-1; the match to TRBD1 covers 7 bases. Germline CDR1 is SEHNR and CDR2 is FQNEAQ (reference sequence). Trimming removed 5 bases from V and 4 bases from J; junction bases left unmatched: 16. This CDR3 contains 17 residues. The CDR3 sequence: CASSPSPLQGLSTEAFF. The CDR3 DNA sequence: TGTGCCAGCAGCCCTTCTCCCCTACAGGGGTTGAGCACTGAAGCTTTCTTT.

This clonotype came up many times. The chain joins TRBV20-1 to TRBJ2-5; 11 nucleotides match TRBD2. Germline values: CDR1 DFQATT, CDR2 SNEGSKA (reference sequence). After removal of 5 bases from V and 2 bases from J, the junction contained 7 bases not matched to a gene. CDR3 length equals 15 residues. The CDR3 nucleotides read TGCAGTGCTGGGAATAGCGGGGGGGTACAAGAGACCCAGTACTTC. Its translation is CSAGNSGGVQETQYF.

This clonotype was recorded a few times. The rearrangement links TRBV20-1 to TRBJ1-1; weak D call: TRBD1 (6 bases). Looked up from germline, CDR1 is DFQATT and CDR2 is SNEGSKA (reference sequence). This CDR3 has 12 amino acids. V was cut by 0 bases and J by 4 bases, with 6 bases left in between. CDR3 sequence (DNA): TGCAGTGCTAGAGAAGGGGGCACTGAAGCTTTCTTT. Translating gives CSAREGGTEAFF.

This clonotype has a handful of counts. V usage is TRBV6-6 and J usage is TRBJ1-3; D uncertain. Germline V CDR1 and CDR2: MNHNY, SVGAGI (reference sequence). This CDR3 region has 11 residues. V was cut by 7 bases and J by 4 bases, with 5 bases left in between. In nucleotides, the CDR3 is TGTGCCAGCAACCTGGGAAACACCATATATTTT. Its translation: CASNLGNTIYF.